The T cell receptor (beta chain) under discussion was sequenced for a study of T-cell memory formation after mild COVID-19. Broader study findings: Second-wave clones reaching peak frequency on day 37 lacked confirmed SARS-CoV-2 specificity. Pre-infection memory carried some responding clones, suggesting that cross-reactive memory joined.

Comments on this clonotype: The antigen is undetermined.

One entry per CDR3 protein results from TCRdb running MiXCR on the 5' RACE reads. The table includes 280,000 or so distinct CDR3 sequences, about a sixth detected once. Sequencing used PBMCs or a T cell subset sorted from them (not recorded which). The receptor's source is a man between 18 and 35 years old who had mild COVID-19 (a few samples of this study predate the infection). Cell type and time point are not known.

The CDR3 DNA sequence: TGTGCCAGCAGTTTATTTGTTGGTCTGAACACTGAAGCTTTCTTT. Protein sequence: CASSLFVGLNTEAFF. The J gene is TRBJ1-1, the V gene TRBV28; D unresolved. The germline V gene encodes CDR1 MDHEN and CDR2 SYDVKM. V shed 1 base and J shed 0 bases, with 9 bases lying between them. The CDR3 is 15 residues long.